This TCR beta chain was documented in a study of OX40 agonist ivuxolimab in advanced cancers. Profiling relied on immunoSEQ multiplex PCR, and the TCRdb table lists in-frame clones only, not all of them. Here the sample spans 45,000 to 55,000 clones, 88% being singletons. Collection of blood occurred at baseline, at cycle 4 day 1, and at cycle 7 day 1. This CDR3 is built from 18 residues. Trimming left V 1 base short and J 8 bases short, with 23 bases between. Germline-derived CDR1 and CDR2 are SGHVS and FNYEAQ. V and J are TRBV7-6 and TRBJ1-4, with D uncertain. Sequences were derived from CD4+ or CD8+ T cells sorted from blood, sampled in a trial of the OX40 agonist ivuxolimab. The receptor was derived from an adult with an advanced solid tumor such as melanoma, head and neck, liver or kidney cancer. CDR3 in amino acids: CASSLDRREALGDEKLFF. As DNA, the CDR3 is TGTGCCAGCAGCTTAGATCGGAGGGAAGCTTTGGGTGACGAAAAACTGTTTTTT.